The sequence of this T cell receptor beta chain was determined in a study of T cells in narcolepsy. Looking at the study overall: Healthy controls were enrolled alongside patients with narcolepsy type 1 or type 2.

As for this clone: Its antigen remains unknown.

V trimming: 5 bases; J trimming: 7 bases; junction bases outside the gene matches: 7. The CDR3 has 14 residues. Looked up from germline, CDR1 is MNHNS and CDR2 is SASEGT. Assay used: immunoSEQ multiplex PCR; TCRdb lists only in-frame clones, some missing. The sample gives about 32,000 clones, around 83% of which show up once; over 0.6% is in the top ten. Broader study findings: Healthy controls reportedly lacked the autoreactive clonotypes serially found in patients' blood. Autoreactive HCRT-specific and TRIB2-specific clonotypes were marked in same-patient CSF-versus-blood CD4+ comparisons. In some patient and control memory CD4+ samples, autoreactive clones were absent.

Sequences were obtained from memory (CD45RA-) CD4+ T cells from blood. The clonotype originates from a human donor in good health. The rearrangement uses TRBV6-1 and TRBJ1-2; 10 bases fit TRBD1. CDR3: CASSRDRGSVGYTF. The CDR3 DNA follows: TGTGCCAGCAGTCGGGACAGGGGAAGCGTTGGCTACACCTTC.